This record concerns one TCR beta chain sequence. The antigen this receptor binds is unknown. Per-base quality was not reported, and no clone a single base away is much larger than it. The healthy controls were volunteers from a blood bank in Maryland, USA. Unsorted PBMC libraries were generated from 2 million PBMCs stored in RNAlater at -80 °C until RNA extraction. Peripheral blood was subjected to Ficoll-Hypaque density gradient centrifugation to isolate PBMCs, which were then cryopreserved in liquid nitrogen. The data were taken from a study of neurological immune-mediated disorders (dated by TCRdb to the late 2010s). Some background on the complete study: The study compared peripheral blood TCR-beta repertoires of HTLV-I-associated myelopathy (HAM/TSP) patients, multiple sclerosis patients and healthy controls using UMI-based sequencing. Alongside PBMC samples, the set of some 97 TCR-beta libraries contained longitudinal samples, technical triplicates, and paired CD4+ and CD8+ T-cell subsets that had been sorted. The cohort included around 70 subjects: approximately 15 with HAM/TSP, about 35 with multiple sclerosis, and 20 healthy controls.

To synthesize cDNA, template-switch 5'RACE was performed with a primer carrying a 10-nucleotide random unique molecular identifier so that each TCR transcript was tagged. Every sequencing run covered 15-18 subjects and yielded more than 160 million TCR-beta sequences. The RNeasy kit was used to extract total RNA. TCR-beta VDJ regions were amplified with primers for the TCR constant region and the 5'RACE anchor, using the KAPA Real-time Library Amplification kit. Sample indexes and Illumina adaptors were added in a first PCR, and a second PCR then increased library yield. After purification with Ampure beads, the TCR product of roughly 650 bp was size-selected on a 2% E-gel SizeSelection system. Before pooling, library quality was assessed on a Bioanalyzer, concentration was determined with Qubit, and library quantification was performed with the Kapa Library Quantification kit. An Illumina HiSeq 2500 was used to sequence the libraries paired-end at 2 x 150 bp. To increase sequence diversity, roughly 23-30% phiX was spiked into each library pool. Regarding the original processing steps: The quality-filtered reads were processed with the UMI-based MiGEC pipeline, whose error correction step removed more than 90% of the raw TCR sequences. IMGT germline references were used for aligning VDJ genes, and each clonotype was defined as a unique CDR3 amino acid sequence together with its V-J genes. Clonal expansion, Shannon diversity and CDR3 relatedness were evaluated with VDJtools (CalcPairwiseDistances, ClusterSamples), while phylogenetic trees were built in CLCbio workbench. A clone was classed as expanded if it had 8 or more unique UMIs, a cutoff based on coefficient-of-variation modelling across technical triplicates. Through fastp at Q25 and MiXCR, TCRdb rebuilt clones from the public reads, retaining in-frame beta chains. CDR3 protein sequences are deduplicated, and each keeps its most common genes and DNA. TCRdb's processing, not the authors', yielded these V and J calls. This sample comprises around 30,000 distinct CDR3 sequences, around 12% of them detected only once. 7.8% of the sample comes from the top ten.

What the authors observed across the whole study: The highest TCR clonal expansion was observed in HAM/TSP patients, whereas the lowest was observed in MS patients, even when compared with healthy controls. Across subjects, expanded clones never shared an identical CDR3 amino acid sequence, which suggests that the TCR-beta repertoires in every group were private.

The CDR3 runs 15 amino acids, cysteine and phenylalanine included. Of all the DNA, just the CDR3 is kept, 45 bases in frame from base 1. The trim is 7 bases for V and 6 bases for J, with a gap of 22 bases between the germline ends. Via the germline V gene, CDR1 is SGHTA and CDR2 FQGNSA. This chain is built from TRBV7-2 and TRBJ2-7; D gene: possibly TRBD2, on 6 matching bases. The TCR originated in a man aged 55 to 70 in good health. Material: PBMCs. The nucleotide sequence reads TGTGCCAGCACCCTACAAGGTCCGGGAGCTGGCGAGCAGTACTTC. This translates into CASTLQGPGAGEQYF.